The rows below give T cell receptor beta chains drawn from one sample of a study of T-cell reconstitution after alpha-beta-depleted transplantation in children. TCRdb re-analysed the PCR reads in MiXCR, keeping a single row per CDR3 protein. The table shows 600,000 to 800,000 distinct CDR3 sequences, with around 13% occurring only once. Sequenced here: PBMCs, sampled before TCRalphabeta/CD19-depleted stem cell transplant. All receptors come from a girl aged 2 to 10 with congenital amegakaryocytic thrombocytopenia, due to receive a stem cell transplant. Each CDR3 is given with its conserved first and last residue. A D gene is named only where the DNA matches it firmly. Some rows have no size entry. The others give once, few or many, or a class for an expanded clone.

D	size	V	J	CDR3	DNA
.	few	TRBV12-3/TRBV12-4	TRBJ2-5	CARLPGRQETQYF	TGTGCCAGACTTCCCGGCAGACAAGAGACCCAGTACTTC
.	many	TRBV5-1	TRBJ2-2	CASSVTGTFTGELFF	TGCGCCAGCAGCGTCACCGGGACCTTCACCGGGGAGCTGTTTTTT
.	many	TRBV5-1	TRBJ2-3	CASSFGSHTDTQYF	TGCGCCAGCAGCTTCGGATCCCACACAGATACGCAGTATTTT
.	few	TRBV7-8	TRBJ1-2	CASSPGTKQANYGYTF	TGTGCCAGCAGCCCGGGGACCAAACAGGCTAACTATGGCTACACCTTC
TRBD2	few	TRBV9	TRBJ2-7	CASSSPQRENEQYF	TGTGCCAGCAGCTCCCCACAGCGGGAGAACGAGCAGTACTTC
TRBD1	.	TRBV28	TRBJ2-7	CASSFLGQGLTYEQYF	TGTGCCAGCAGTTTCCTGGGACAGGGCCTAACCTACGAGCAGTACTTC
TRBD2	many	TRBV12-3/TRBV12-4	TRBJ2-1	CASSTPGRANYNEQFF	TGTGCCAGCAGTACCCCGGGGAGGGCTAACTACAATGAGCAGTTCTTC
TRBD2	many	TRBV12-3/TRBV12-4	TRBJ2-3	CASRYHLAESTDTQYF	TGTGCCAGCAGATACCACCTAGCGGAAAGCACAGATACGCAGTATTTT
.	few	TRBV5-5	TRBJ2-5	CASGASLDYQETQYF	TGTGCCAGCGGGGCCAGTCTGGACTACCAAGAGACCCAGTACTTC
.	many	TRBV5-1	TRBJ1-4	CASSLESSEKLFF	TGCGCCAGCAGCTTGGAATCTAGTGAAAAACTGTTTTTT
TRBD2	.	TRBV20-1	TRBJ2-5	CSARKRAGLEETQYF	TGCAGTGCAAGAAAAAGAGCGGGATTGGAAGAGACCCAGTACTTC
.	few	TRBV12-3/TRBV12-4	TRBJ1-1	CASSLLYTEAFF	TGTGCCAGCAGTTTACTGTACACTGAAGCTTTCTTT
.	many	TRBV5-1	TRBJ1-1	CASSLGNVGTEAFF	TGCGCCAGCAGCTTGGGAAACGTTGGCACTGAAGCTTTCTTT
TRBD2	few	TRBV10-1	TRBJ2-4	CASSEQAGVDIQYF	TGCGCCAGCAGTGAGCAGGCGGGAGTCGACATTCAGTACTTC
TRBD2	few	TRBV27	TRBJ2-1	CASSSVAGTYYNEQFF	TGTGCCAGCAGTTCGGTAGCGGGGACGTACTACAATGAGCAGTTCTTC
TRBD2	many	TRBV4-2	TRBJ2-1	CASSLRLASSYNEQFF	TGTGCCAGCAGCCTCCGACTAGCTAGCTCCTACAATGAGCAGTTCTTC
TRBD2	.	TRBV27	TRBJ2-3	CASSPAGALGDTQYF	TGTGCCAGCAGTCCAGCGGGAGCCCTCGGCGATACGCAGTATTTT
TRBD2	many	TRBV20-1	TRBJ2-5	CSARQGGETQYF	TGCAGTGCTAGACAGGGAGGGGAGACCCAGTACTTC
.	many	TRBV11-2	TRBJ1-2	CASSKMGGASGYTF	TGTGCCAGCAGCAAAATGGGGGGCGCGTCTGGCTACACCTTC
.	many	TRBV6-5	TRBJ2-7	CASSFVPNSYEQYF	TGTGCCAGCAGTTTCGTGCCAAACTCCTACGAGCAGTACTTC
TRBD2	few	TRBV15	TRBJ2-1	CATSREGLAGDPNEQFF	TGTGCCACCAGCAGAGAGGGACTAGCGGGAGACCCCAATGAGCAGTTCTTC
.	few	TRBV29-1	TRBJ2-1	CSVLTETYNEQFF	TGCAGCGTTCTGACAGAGACCTACAATGAGCAGTTCTTC
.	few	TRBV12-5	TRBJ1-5	CASGFSPMGVNQPQHF	TGTGCTAGTGGTTTCTCCCCGATGGGGGTGAATCAGCCCCAGCATTTT
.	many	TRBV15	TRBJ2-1	CATSRVGVMNEQFF	TGTGCCACCAGCAGAGTGGGCGTTATGAATGAGCAGTTCTTC
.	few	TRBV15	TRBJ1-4	CATSRSTDRRTF	TGTGCCACCAGCCGATCTACTGACAGGCGGACGTTT